These 22 T cell receptor beta chains originate from one sample sequenced in a study of T cell responses to AZD1222 COVID-19 vaccine. The method was immunoSEQ multiplex PCR; TCRdb's version includes in-frame clones alone and lacks a portion of them. Among approximately 110,000 clones listed, approximately 84% were seen once. The sample consisted of peripheral blood, taken on day 0 of AZD1222 vaccination. The receptor set was obtained from an adult in good health.

This chain links TRBV3-1 (or the pseudogene TRBV3-2) with TRBJ2-7, with 7 bases matching TRBD2. V trimming: 3 bases; J trimming: 11 bases; junction bases outside the gene matches: 7. Germline V lookup: CDR1 LGHDT, CDR2 YNNKEL (reference sequence). There are 12 residues in the CDR3. CDR3 sequence reads: CASSQGGSGKYF. CDR3 DNA: TGTGCCAGCAGCCAGGGAGGGTCCGGGAAGTACTTC.

There are a few counts of this clone. The CDR3 protein is CASSFGGPVDSYTF. CDR3 nucleotide sequence: TGTGCCAGCAGTTTTGGAGGCCCTGTGGACAGCTACACCTTC. This chain links TRBV28 with TRBJ1-2; D is perhaps TRBD1 (5 bases). The CDR3 contains 14 residues. Germline V gene sequence: CDR1 MDHEN, CDR2 SYDVKM. V was shortened by 3 bases and J by 9 bases, with 17 bases between the two germline ends.

The CDR3 DNA sequence: TGTGCCAGTAGTATGATCGAGGAGGGAACAGATACGCAGTATTTT. It yields the protein CASSMIEEGTDTQYF. The V call is TRBV19, the J call TRBJ2-3; tentatively, D is TRBD2 (6 bases). V gave up 3 bases and J gave up 3 bases, with 13 bases separating them. Germline-derived CDR1 and CDR2 are LNHDA and SQIVND (reference sequence). This CDR3 is built from 15 residues. Filled out from reference TRBV19 and TRBJ2-3, the complete variable domain reads DGGITQSPKYLFRKEGQNVTLSCEQNLNHDAMYWYRQDPGQGLRLIYYSQIVNDFQKGDIAEGYSVSREKKESFPLTVTSAQKNPTAFYLCASSMIEEGTDTQYFGPGTRLTVL.

V usage is TRBV5-1 and J usage is TRBJ2-1; maybe TRBD1 (6 bases). Deletions cut 1 base from V and 6 bases from J, with 11 bases between. Germline-derived CDR1 and CDR2 are SGHRS and YFSETQ. CDR3 length equals 14 residues. The CDR3: CASSLLQGGNEQFF. DNA of the CDR3: TGCGCCAGCAGCTTGTTACAGGGCGGCAATGAGCAGTTCTTC.

The genes are TRBV6-2 or TRBV6-3 and TRBJ1-6; TRBD1 matches 7 bases. V shed 5 bases and J 2 bases; nucleotides not matched to a gene: 12. CDR3 length equals 18 residues. Germline lookup yields CDR1 MNHEY and CDR2 SVGEGT. DNA for the CDR3: TGTGCCAGCAGTCCGACTCGGACAGGAAGAACCTATAATTCACCCCTCCACTTT. Protein product: CASSPTRTGRTYNSPLHF.

This clone came up once. The V gene is TRBV5-1, the J gene TRBJ1-4, with 8 bases identical to TRBD1. Trimming removed 4 bases from V and 8 bases from J; junction bases left unmatched: 10. CDR3 length: 15 residues. Per germline, CDR1 SGHRS and CDR2 YFSETQ. The CDR3 DNA reads TGCGCCAGCAGCAATAGACAGGGGCCGCCGGAAAAACTGTTTTTT. This sequence encodes CASSNRQGPPEKLFF.

The chain joins TRBV11-1 to TRBJ1-2; tentatively, D is TRBD1 (5 bases). The CDR3 spans 13 residues. Germline V gene data show CDR1 as SGHAT and CDR2 as FQDESV (reference sequence). Trimming shortened V by 5 bases and J by 4 bases, and 11 bases separated the two germline ends. The CDR3 here is CASSAQGTYGYTF. CDR3 in DNA: TGTGCCAGCAGCGCCCAAGGGACCTATGGCTACACCTTC.

The chain is built from TRBV27 and TRBJ1-5; TRBD1 is a possible D gene (5 bases). The germline CDR1 and CDR2 sequences are MNHEY and SMNVEV (reference sequence). V was shortened by 5 bases and J by 4 bases, with 24 bases between the two germline ends. There are 18 residues in the CDR3. CDR3 loop: CASSGTAGTSVWNQPQHF. For the CDR3, the DNA is TGTGCCAGCAGTGGGACCGCCGGGACCTCAGTTTGGAATCAGCCCCAGCATTTT.

The chain carries TRBV7-9 and TRBJ2-2, with 9 nucleotides matching TRBD1. CDR1 and CDR2 (germline): SEHNR, FQNEAQ (reference sequence). The CDR3 totals 16 residues. V shed 6 bases and J 1 base; nucleotides not matched to a gene: 6. CDR3 loop: CASRPTGGGNTGELFF. DNA for the CDR3: TGTGCCAGCAGGCCAACAGGGGGCGGGAACACCGGGGAGCTGTTTTTT. The whole variable domain, filled in from reference TRBV7-9 and TRBJ2-2, reads DTGVSQNPRHKITKRGQNVTFRCDPISEHNRLYWYRQTLGQGPEFLTYFQNEAQLEKSRLLSDRFSAERPKGSFSTLEIQRTEQGDSAMYLCASRPTGGGNTGELFFGEGSRLTVL.

The gene calls are TRBV28 and TRBJ1-1, with TRBD1 as a possible D gene (6 bases). Deletions cut 2 bases from V and 2 bases from J, with 9 bases between. This CDR3 region has 14 residues. Germline assignment: CDR1 MDHEN and CDR2 SYDVKM. The CDR3 sequence is CASSLVDRNTEAFF. CDR3 sequence (DNA): TGTGCCAGCAGTTTAGTGGACAGAAACACTGAAGCTTTCTTT.

The chain combines TRBV7-2 with TRBJ2-1; 10 bases are shared with TRBD1. The CDR3 loop spans 16 amino acids. Germline V gene lookup returns CDR1 SGHTA and CDR2 FQGNSA. Germline trimming cut 6 bases from V and 8 bases from J; bases unmatched to any gene: 13. CDR3 sequence (DNA): TGTGCCAGCAGACCCGGGTGGGACAGGGGAGGATATGAGCAGTTCTTC. It encodes CASRPGWDRGGYEQFF. The whole variable domain, remainder taken from reference TRBV7-2 and TRBJ2-1, is GAGVSQSPSNKVTEKGKDVELRCDPISGHTALYWYRQSLGQGLEFLIYFQGNSAPDKSGLPSDRFSAERTGGSVSTLTIQRTQQEDSAVYLCASRPGWDRGGYEQFFGPGTRLTVL.

The chain uses TRBV7-3 and TRBJ2-2; D may be TRBD1 (6 bases). The CDR3 has 17 residues. CDR1 is SGHTA, CDR2 FQGTGA, per germline. V was trimmed by 3 bases and J by 0 bases, leaving 14 bases between them. This chain's CDR3 is CASSFPAGTTNTGELFF. CDR3 nucleotides: TGTGCCAGCAGCTTTCCCGCAGGGACAACGAACACCGGGGAGCTGTTTTTT.

This sequence joins TRBV5-1 and TRBJ2-5; a weak D match, TRBD2 (5 bases). The CDR3 sequence is 14 residues long. The ends were cut back, 0 bases at V and 3 bases at J, with 9 bases in the middle. The germline V gene encodes CDR1 SGHRS and CDR2 YFSETQ. CDR3 residues: CASSLASREETQYF. The CDR3 DNA follows: TGCGCCAGCAGCTTGGCTAGCCGGGAAGAGACCCAGTACTTC.

The chain recombines TRBV4-3 with TRBJ2-1, with 11 bases fitting TRBD2. CDR1 is LGHNA and CDR2 is YSLEER in the germline V gene. This CDR3 region has 17 residues. V lost 4 bases, J lost 8 bases, and 13 bases stayed unmatched. The CDR3 DNA is TGCGCCAGCAGCCCGGGACTAGCGGTCCTGGGGGGCGATGAGCAGTTCTTC. Translating it yields CASSPGLAVLGGDEQFF.

The chain recombines TRBV5-6 with TRBJ1-3, with a weak D call TRBD1 (6 bases). Trimming took off 4 bases at V and 4 bases at J, with 18 bases between the two ends. The CDR3 has 16 residues. Germline lookup yields CDR1 SGHDT and CDR2 YYEEEE. The CDR3: CASSDHGWGHGNTIYF. CDR3 nucleotides: TGTGCCAGCAGCGATCATGGCTGGGGGCACGGAAACACCATATATTTT.

This chain links TRBV5-4 with TRBJ1-1, with D perhaps matching TRBD1 (5 bases). Germline CDR1 is SGHNT and CDR2 is YYREEE (reference sequence). V was shortened by 4 bases and J by 0 bases, with 19 bases between the two germline ends. The CDR3 runs to 17 residues. CDR3 nucleotide sequence: TGTGCCAGCAGCCCTTCCGGGGGAACGGGGATGAACACTGAAGCTTTCTTT. The encoded protein is CASSPSGGTGMNTEAFF.

J is TRBJ1-6 and V is TRBV7-9; weak D call: TRBD1 (5 bases). This CDR3 region has 16 residues. The V end lost 5 bases, the J end lost 7 bases, and 18 bases lay between the germline ends. The germline CDR1 and CDR2 sequences are SEHNR and FQNEAQ (reference sequence). The CDR3 nucleotides are TGTGCCAGCAGCGGGGGGACCCGACCGGGAAATTCACCCCTCCACTTT. Encoded protein: CASSGGTRPGNSPLHF.

The V gene is TRBV19, the J gene TRBJ2-7; D call uncertain. Germline loops: CDR1 LNHDA, CDR2 SQIVND (reference sequence). Trimming took off 3 bases at V and 4 bases at J, with 10 bases between the two ends. The CDR3 sequence is 13 residues long. This chain's CDR3 is CASSIQDGYEQYF. As DNA, the CDR3 is TGTGCCAGTAGTATTCAGGACGGATACGAGCAGTACTTC. The entire variable domain, with the rest obtained from reference TRBV19 and TRBJ2-7, is as follows: DGGITQSPKYLFRKEGQNVTLSCEQNLNHDAMYWYRQDPGQGLRLIYYSQIVNDFQKGDIAEGYSVSREKKESFPLTVTSAQKNPTAFYLCASSIQDGYEQYFGPGTRLTVT.

The chain links TRBV7-9 to TRBJ2-2; D remains ambiguous. The CDR3 is made up of 14 amino acids. CDR1 SEHNR and CDR2 FQNEAQ come from the germline V gene (reference sequence). Trimming took off 6 bases at V and 1 base at J, with 9 bases between the two ends. The CDR3 nucleotides read TGTGCCAGCAGGCTCGACGGGAACACCGGGGAGCTGTTTTTT. It is translated as CASRLDGNTGELFF.

The gene calls are TRBV29-1 and TRBJ1-1; D unresolved. Germline-derived CDR1 and CDR2 are SQVTM and ANQGSEA. The CDR3 is 14 amino acids. V dropped 4 bases and J dropped 2 bases, with 14 bases sitting between them. The CDR3 nucleotides are TGCAGCGTTGTAGTCGGTGACCTTAACACTGAAGCTTTCTTT. Translated: CSVVVGDLNTEAFF. Combining the CDR3 with reference TRBV29-1 and TRBJ1-1 gives the whole variable domain SAVISQKPSRDICQRGTSLTIQCQVDSQVTMMFWYRQQPGQSLTLIATANQGSEATYESGFVIDKFPISRPNLTFSTLTVSNMSPEDSSIYLCSVVVGDLNTEAFFGQGTRLTVV.

This chain links TRBV5-3 with TRBJ2-4; TRBD1 might be the D (6 bases). TRBV5-3 is an open reading frame, and its role is uncertain. The CDR3 is made up of 16 amino acids. V lost 4 bases and J lost 1, with 15 bases in between. CDR3 sequence: CARSQSQGSAKNIQYF. The CDR3 DNA is TGTGCCAGAAGCCAATCTCAGGGGAGTGCCAAAAACATTCAGTACTTC.

V and J are TRBV18 and TRBJ2-3, with D possibly being TRBD1 (6 bases). Trimming removed 2 bases from V and 5 bases from J, with 8 bases in between. The CDR3 contains 13 residues. CDR1 and CDR2 (germline): KGHSH, LQKENI. The CDR3 loop is CASSPGDKDTQYF. CDR3 coding DNA: TGTGCCAGCTCACCAGGGGACAAAGATACGCAGTATTTT.